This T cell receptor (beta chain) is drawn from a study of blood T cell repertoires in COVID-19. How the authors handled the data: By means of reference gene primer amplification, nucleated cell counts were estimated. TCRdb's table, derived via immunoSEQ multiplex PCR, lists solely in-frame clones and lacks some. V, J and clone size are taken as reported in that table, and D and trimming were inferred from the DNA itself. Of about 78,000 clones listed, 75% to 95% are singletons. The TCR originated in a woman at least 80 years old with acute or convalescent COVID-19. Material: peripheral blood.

The CDR3 DNA sequence: TGCGCCAGCAGCCAAGATTGGCGGGCTGGAAACACCATATATTTT. Its protein product is CASSQDWRAGNTIYF. The chain combines TRBV4-1 with TRBJ1-3, with D uncertain. The CDR3 has 15 residues. Trimming shortened V by 0 bases and J by 2 bases, and 8 bases separated the two germline ends. Per germline, CDR1 MGHRA and CDR2 YSYEKL.